The T cell receptor (beta chain) under discussion was sequenced for a study of vaccination effects on CD4 cells after COVID-19. The wider study: Either the mRNA-1273 or the BNT162b2 vaccine was given to participants as two doses.

Profiling relied on immunoSEQ multiplex PCR, and the TCRdb table lists in-frame clones only, not all of them. The sample consists of about 68,000 clones, 75% to 85% of them appearing once. In regard to this clone: The antigen is not known.

Expansion of antigen-specific CD4+ T cells with viral peptide pools was carried out by the ViraFEST assay before sequencing. After around 10 days in culture, the CD4+ T cells were isolated. All vaccine recipients tested negative for nucleocapsid antibodies and had never contracted SARS-CoV-2 infection. The sample consisted of CD4+ T cells from PBMCs cultured with SARS-CoV-2 spike peptides, taken before COVID-19 vaccination. The receptor was isolated from a human donor who received a COVID-19 vaccine.

The CDR3 protein is CASSLIGSETQYF. The CDR3, as DNA: TGTGCCAGCAGCTTAATAGGGTCGGAGACCCAGTACTTC. The J gene is TRBJ2-5, the V gene TRBV7-3; D gene ambiguous. Germline loops: CDR1 SGHTA, CDR2 FQGTGA. The germline V and J ends were trimmed by 1 base and 5 bases, with 8 bases remaining between them. The CDR3 loop spans 13 amino acids.